Each of the 5 T cell receptor beta chains below was sequenced from the same sample in a study of blood T cells in healthy people across ages (dated by TCRdb to between 2014 and 2017). The method behind the library was 5' RACE. The instrument given in TCRdb is Illumina HiSeq 2500. The second PCR ran for about 7 to 11 cycles and used a J-beta primer mix along with a sample-barcoded 5' primer. TCRdb reprocessing: public reads trimmed at Q25 with fastp, clones called with MiXCR, in-frame beta chains kept. Each entry is one CDR3 protein sequence, shown with its most common DNA and genes. The sample table lists roughly 1,000,000 distinct CDR3 sequences, 20% to 25% of them with a count of one. The top ten clones comprise 0.75% of the sample. In addition, the sample was reused for a study of T cells of mothers and their children.

Sequencing was carried out using blood. Source of these receptors: a girl between 2 and 10 years old in good health.

V gene TRBV12-3 or TRBV12-4 combines with J gene TRBJ2-1, with 8 bases fitting TRBD1. V was clipped by 6 bases and J by 2 bases; unmatched bases: 6. This CDR3 comprises 15 residues. In DNA, the CDR3 is TGTGCCAGCAGACGGGACAGGACCACCTACAATGAGCAGTTCTTC. Its translation is CASRRDRTTYNEQFF.

This clonotype occurred a few times. The rearrangement links TRBV12-3 or TRBV12-4 to TRBJ2-3; TRBD1 agrees at 7 bases. Germline trimming cut 5 bases from V and 7 bases from J; bases unmatched to any gene: 9. This CDR3 is 14 amino acids long. DNA for the CDR3: TGTGCCAGCAGTATTCGGGACAGCCCGAATACGCAGTATTTT. Its protein is CASSIRDSPNTQYF.

This clonotype was seen only once. The chain combines TRBV28 with TRBJ2-4, with D possibly matching TRBD1 (5 bases). Germline loops: CDR1 MDHEN, CDR2 SYDVKM. V was cut by 1 base and J by 7 bases, with 17 bases left in between. This CDR3 has 16 residues. The CDR3 DNA follows: TGTGCCAGCAGTTTATACGGAACAGGCCTAGGTAACATTCAGTACTTC. It codes for CASSLYGTGLGNIQYF.

The chain is built from TRBV7-9 and TRBJ2-5; TRBD2 agrees at 14 bases. Germline trimming cut 1 base from V and 1 base from J; bases unmatched to any gene: 2. Germline V lookup: CDR1 SEHNR, CDR2 FQNEAQ (reference sequence). This CDR3 is 17 amino acids long. CDR3 in amino acids: CASSLGTSGRTQETQYF. The CDR3 DNA reads TGTGCCAGCAGCTTAGGGACTAGCGGGAGGACCCAAGAGACCCAGTACTTC. Drawing the rest from reference TRBV7-9 and TRBJ2-5, the complete variable domain is DTGVSQNPRHKITKRGQNVTFRCDPISEHNRLYWYRQTLGQGPEFLTYFQNEAQLEKSRLLSDRFSAERPKGSFSTLEIQRTEQGDSAMYLCASSLGTSGRTQETQYFGPGTRLLVL.

This chain links TRBV12-3 or TRBV12-4 with TRBJ2-7; D not certain. CDR3 length: 12 amino acids. V lost 7 bases to trimming and J lost 5 bases, with 12 bases between them. CDR3 region: CASTSGIHEQYF. The CDR3 DNA sequence: TGTGCCAGCACATCGGGTATCCACGAGCAGTACTTC.